The clone carrying this T cell receptor (beta chain) was seen many times. Its antigen is not identified. TCRdb analysed the 5' RACE reads with MiXCR anew, one entry per CDR3 protein. The sample shows tens of thousands of distinct CDR3 sequences, approximately 17% of them seen only once. This record comes from a study of neurological immune-mediated disorders. The study, taken as a whole, reports: Falling below healthy controls, multiple sclerosis showed the least TCR clonal expansion, while HTLV-1-associated myelopathy showed the most.

Where libraries were unsorted, they were derived from 2 million PBMCs stored at -80 degrees C. The source material was PBMCs. The sequence came from a woman in her forties in good health.

In DNA, the CDR3 is TGTGCCAGCAGTGATGGACCACAGGTAGATGGCTACACCTTC. Translation: CASSDGPQVDGYTF. V gene TRBV2 combines with J gene TRBJ1-2; D might be TRBD1 (5 bases). V lost 3 bases and J 6 bases, leaving 14 bases between the germline ends. The germline CDR1 and CDR2 sequences are SNHLY and FYNNEI. The CDR3 has 14 residues.